This TCR beta chain emerged from a study of blood T cells in healthy people across ages. This clonotype was seen at least ten times. A J-beta primer mix and a sample-barcoded 5' primer were used in a second PCR of about 7 to 12 cycles. A single record per CDR3 protein comes from TCRdb applying MiXCR to the 5' RACE reads. The table shows 650,000 to 1,000,000 distinct CDR3 sequences, with 46% occurring only once. After removal of 6 bases from V and 5 bases from J, the junction contained 6 bases not matched to a gene. This CDR3 spans 15 amino acids. V usage is TRBV12-3 or TRBV12-4 and J usage is TRBJ1-6; 8 bases are shared with TRBD1. The source of this sequence is an older man in good health. Sequencing was done on a sample of blood. CDR3 sequence (DNA): TGTGCCAGCAGACCCGGACAGGGCCATAATTCACCCCTCCACTTT. The encoded protein is CASRPGQGHNSPLHF.